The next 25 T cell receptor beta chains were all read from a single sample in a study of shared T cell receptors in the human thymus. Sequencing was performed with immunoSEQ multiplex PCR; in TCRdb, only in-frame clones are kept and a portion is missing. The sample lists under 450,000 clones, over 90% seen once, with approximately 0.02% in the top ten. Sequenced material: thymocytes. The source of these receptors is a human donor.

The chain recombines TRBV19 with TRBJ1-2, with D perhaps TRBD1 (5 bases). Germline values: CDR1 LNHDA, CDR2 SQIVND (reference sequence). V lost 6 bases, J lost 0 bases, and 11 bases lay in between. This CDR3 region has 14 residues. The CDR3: CASRRGVTNYGYTF. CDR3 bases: TGTGCCAGTAGGAGGGGCGTAACTAACTATGGCTACACCTTC.

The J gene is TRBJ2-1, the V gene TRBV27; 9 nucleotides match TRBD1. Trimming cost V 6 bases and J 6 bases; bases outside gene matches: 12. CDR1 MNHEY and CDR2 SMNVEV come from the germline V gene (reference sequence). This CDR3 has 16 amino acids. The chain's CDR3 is CASSPRRDRDSNEQFF. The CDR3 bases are TGTGCCAGCAGCCCTAGAAGGGACAGGGATTCCAATGAGCAGTTCTTC.

The CDR3 nucleotides read TGTGCCAGTAGTGCCCCCCCGGGACTAGCGGGGTCCTACAATGAGCAGTTCTTC. This codes for CASSAPPGLAGSYNEQFF. The V and J genes are TRBV19 and TRBJ2-1, with TRBD2 identical over 13 bases. This CDR3 region has 18 residues. CDR1 is LNHDA, CDR2 SQIVND, per germline (reference sequence). V gave up 5 bases and J gave up 1 base; unmatched junction bases: 8.

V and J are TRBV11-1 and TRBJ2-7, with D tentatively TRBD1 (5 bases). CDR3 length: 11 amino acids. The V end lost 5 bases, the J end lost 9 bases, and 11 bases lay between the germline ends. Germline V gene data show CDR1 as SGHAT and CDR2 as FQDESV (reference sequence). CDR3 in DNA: TGTGCCAGCAGCCTAGACAGTGGGCAGTACTTC. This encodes CASSLDSGQYF.

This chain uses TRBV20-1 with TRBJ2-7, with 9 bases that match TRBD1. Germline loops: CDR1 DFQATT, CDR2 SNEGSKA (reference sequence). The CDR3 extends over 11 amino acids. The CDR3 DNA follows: TGCAGCGGACAGGGGTCCTACGAGCAGTACTTC. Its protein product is CSGQGSYEQYF.

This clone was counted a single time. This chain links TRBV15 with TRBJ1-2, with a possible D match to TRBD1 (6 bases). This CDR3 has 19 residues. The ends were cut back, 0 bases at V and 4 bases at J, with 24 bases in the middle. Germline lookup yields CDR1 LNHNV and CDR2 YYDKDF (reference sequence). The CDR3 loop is CATSRDHGTRAIFGYGYTF. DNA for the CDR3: TGTGCCACCAGCAGAGATCACGGGACAAGGGCCATATTTGGCTATGGCTACACCTTC.

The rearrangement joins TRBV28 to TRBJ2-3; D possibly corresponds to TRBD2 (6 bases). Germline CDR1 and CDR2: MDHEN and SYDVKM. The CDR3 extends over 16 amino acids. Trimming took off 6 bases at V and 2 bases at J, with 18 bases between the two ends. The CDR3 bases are TGTGCCAGCAGCCTGGGGAGGCCCGAAAACACAGATACGCAGTATTTT. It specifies CASSLGRPENTDTQYF.

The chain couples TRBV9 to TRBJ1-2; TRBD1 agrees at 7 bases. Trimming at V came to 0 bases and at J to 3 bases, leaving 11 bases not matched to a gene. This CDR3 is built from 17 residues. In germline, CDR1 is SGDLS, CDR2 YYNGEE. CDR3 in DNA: TGTGCCAGCAGCGTAGGATGGAGAGGGGGCTTGTACTATGGCTACACCTTC. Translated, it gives CASSVGWRGGLYYGYTF. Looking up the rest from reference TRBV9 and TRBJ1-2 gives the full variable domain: DSGVTQTPKHLITATGQRVTLRCSPRSGDLSVYWYQQSLDQGLQFLIQYYNGEERAKGNILERFSAQQFPDLHSELNLSSLELGDSALYFCASSVGWRGGLYYGYTFGSGTRLTVV.

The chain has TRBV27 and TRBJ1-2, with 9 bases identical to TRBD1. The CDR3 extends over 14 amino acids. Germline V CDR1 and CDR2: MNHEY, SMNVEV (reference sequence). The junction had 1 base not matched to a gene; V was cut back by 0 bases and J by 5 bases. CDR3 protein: CASSLSGTGYGYTF. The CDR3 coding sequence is TGTGCCAGCAGTTTATCGGGGACAGGGTATGGCTACACCTTC.

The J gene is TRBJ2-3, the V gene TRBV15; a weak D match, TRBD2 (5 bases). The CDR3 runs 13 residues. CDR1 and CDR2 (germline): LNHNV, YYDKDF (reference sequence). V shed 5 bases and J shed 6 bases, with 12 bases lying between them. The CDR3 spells CATSLHPGDTQYF. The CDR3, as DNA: TGTGCCACCAGCCTCCACCCGGGGGATACGCAGTATTTT.

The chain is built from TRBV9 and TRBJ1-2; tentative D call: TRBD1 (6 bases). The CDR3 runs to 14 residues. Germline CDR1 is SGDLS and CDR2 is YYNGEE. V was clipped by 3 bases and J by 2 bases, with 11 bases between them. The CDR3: CASSADRPNYGYTF. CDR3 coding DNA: TGTGCCAGCAGCGCGGACAGACCCAACTATGGCTACACCTTC.

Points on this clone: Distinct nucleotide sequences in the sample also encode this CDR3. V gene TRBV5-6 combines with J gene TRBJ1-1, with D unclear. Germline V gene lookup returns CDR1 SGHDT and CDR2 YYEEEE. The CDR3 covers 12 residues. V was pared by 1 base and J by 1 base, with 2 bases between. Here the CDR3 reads CASSLRNTEAFF. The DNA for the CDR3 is TGTGCCAGCAGCTTGAGGAACACTGAAGCTTTCTTT.

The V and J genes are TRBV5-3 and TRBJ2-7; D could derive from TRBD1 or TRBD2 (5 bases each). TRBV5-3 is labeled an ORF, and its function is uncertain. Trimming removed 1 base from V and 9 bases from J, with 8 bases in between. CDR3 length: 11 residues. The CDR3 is CARSLMRGQYF. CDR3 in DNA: TGTGCCAGAAGCTTGATGAGGGGGCAGTACTTC.

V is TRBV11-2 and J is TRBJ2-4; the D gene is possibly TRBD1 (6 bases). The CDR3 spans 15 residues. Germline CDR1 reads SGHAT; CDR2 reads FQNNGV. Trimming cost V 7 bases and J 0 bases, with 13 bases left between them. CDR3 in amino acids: CASNPTGRAKNIQYF. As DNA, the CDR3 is TGTGCCAGCAACCCGACAGGACGAGCCAAAAACATTCAGTACTTC.

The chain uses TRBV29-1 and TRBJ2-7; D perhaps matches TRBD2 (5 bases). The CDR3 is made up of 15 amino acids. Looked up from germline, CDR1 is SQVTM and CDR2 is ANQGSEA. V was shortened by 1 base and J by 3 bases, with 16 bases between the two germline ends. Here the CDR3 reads CSVEGVDGIGYEQYF. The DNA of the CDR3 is TGCAGCGTTGAAGGGGTGGACGGGATCGGCTACGAGCAGTACTTC.

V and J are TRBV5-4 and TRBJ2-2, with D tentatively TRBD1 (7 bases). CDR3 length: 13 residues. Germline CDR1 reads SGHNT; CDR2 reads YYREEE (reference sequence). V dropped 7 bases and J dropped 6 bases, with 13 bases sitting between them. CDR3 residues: CASPRGQSGELFF. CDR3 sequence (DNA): TGTGCCAGCCCGCGGGGACAGTCCGGGGAGCTGTTTTTT.

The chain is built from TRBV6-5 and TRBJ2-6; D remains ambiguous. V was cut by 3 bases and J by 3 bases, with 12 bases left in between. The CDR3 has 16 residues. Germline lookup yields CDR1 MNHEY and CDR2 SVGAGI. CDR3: CASSYSRRFGANVLTF. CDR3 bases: TGTGCCAGCAGTTATTCTCGACGCTTTGGGGCCAACGTCCTGACTTTC.

The CDR3 region is CASSLLAGAAGELFF. The CDR3 bases are TGTGCCAGCAGTTTGCTAGCGGGAGCAGCCGGGGAGCTGTTTTTT. The chain combines TRBV28 with TRBJ2-2; 10 bases line up with TRBD2. CDR1 is MDHEN, CDR2 SYDVKM, per germline. CDR3 length: 15 residues. The V gene end was trimmed by 3 bases and the J gene end by 6 bases; junction bases not matched to a gene: 4. The full variable domain, its missing parts supplied by reference TRBV28 and TRBJ2-2, is DVKVTQSSRYLVKRTGEKVFLECVQDMDHENMFWYRQDPGLGLRLIYFSYDVKMKEKGDIPEGYSVSREKKERFSLILESASTNQTSMYLCASSLLAGAAGELFFGEGSRLTVL.

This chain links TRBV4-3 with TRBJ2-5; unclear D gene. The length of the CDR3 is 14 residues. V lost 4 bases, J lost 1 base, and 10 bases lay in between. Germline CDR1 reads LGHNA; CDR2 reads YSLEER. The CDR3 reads CASSPFAGQETQYF. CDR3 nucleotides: TGCGCCAGCAGCCCCTTTGCAGGCCAAGAGACCCAGTACTTC.

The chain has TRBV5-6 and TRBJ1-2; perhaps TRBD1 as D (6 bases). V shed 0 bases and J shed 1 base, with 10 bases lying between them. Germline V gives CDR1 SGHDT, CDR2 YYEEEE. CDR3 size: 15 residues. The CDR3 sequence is CASSLAWDNNYGYTF. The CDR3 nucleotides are TGTGCCAGCAGCTTGGCGTGGGACAATAACTATGGCTACACCTTC. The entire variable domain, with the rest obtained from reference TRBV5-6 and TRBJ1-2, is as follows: DAGVTQSPTHLIKTRGQQVTLRCSPKSGHDTVSWYQQALGQGPQFIFQYYEEEERQRGNFPDRFSGHQFPNYSSELNVNALLLGDSALYLCASSLAWDNNYGYTFGSGTRLTVV.

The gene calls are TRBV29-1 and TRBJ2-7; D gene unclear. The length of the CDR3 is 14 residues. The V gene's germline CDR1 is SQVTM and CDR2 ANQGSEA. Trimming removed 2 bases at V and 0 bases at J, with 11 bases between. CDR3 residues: CSVENRFPSYEQYF. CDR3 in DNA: TGCAGCGTTGAAAATCGATTTCCCTCCTACGAGCAGTACTTC.

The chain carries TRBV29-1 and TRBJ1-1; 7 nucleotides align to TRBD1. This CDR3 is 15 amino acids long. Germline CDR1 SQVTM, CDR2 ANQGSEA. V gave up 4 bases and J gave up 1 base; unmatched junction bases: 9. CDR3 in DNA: TGCAGCGTTGCGACAGGGCCTATGGGGAACACTGAAGCTTTCTTT. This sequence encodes CSVATGPMGNTEAFF.

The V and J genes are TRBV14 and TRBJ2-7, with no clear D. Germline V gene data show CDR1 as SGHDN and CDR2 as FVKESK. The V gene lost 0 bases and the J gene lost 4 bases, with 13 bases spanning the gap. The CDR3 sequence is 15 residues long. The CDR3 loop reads CASSQERSRHYEQYF. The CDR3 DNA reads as TGTGCCAGCAGCCAAGAAAGAAGCCGCCATTACGAGCAGTACTTC.

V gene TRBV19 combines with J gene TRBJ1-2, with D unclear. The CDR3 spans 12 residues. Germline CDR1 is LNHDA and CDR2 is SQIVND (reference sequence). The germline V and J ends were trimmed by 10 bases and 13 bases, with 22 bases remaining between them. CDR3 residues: CAILWQPLCLTF. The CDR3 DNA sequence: TGTGCCATCCTTTGGCAACCTTTATGCCTCACCTTC.

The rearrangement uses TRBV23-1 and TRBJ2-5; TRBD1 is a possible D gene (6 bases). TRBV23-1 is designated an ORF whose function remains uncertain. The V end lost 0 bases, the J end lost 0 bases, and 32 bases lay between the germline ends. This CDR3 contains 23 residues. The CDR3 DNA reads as TGCGCCAGCAGTCAATCTCGATGGGTGGGGGCAGGCCATCAATTTTCTTACCAAGAGACCCAGTACTTC. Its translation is CASSQSRWVGAGHQFSYQETQYF.